This entry lists 14 T cell receptor beta chains sequenced from one sample in a study of cytomegalovirus exposure and HLA in healthy donors. A multiplex PCR was run with 60 Vbeta primers and 13 Jbeta primers. Only in-frame clones appear in the TCRdb table, and some are missing; sequencing was by immunoSEQ multiplex PCR. The sample includes roughly 200,000 clones, approximately 85% of them seen just once. Sequencing was carried out using PBMCs. The source is a girl aged 10-17 years in good health and CMV-seropositive.

The rearrangement uses TRBV25-1 and TRBJ1-1; 8 bases agree with TRBD1. The CDR3 is made up of 16 amino acids. J lost 1 base, V lost 4 bases, and 8 bases had no gene match. CDR1 is MGHDK and CDR2 is SYGVNS in the germline V gene. The CDR3 protein is CASSAVSGQANTEAFF. As DNA, the CDR3 is TGTGCCAGCAGTGCCGTGTCGGGACAGGCGAACACTGAAGCTTTCTTT.

The chain joins TRBV9 to TRBJ1-1; D remains ambiguous. CDR1 and CDR2 (germline): SGDLS, YYNGEE. The CDR3 covers 14 residues. V lost 0 bases and J 3 bases, leaving 9 bases between the germline ends. In nucleotides, the CDR3 is TGTGCCAGCAGCGTAGGCGCTTTAGACACTGAAGCTTTCTTT. It translates to CASSVGALDTEAFF.

The chain employs TRBV11-2 and TRBJ2-7; D is unresolved. The V gene lost 5 bases and the J gene lost 0 bases, with 17 bases spanning the gap. There are 16 residues in the CDR3. Per the germline V gene, CDR1 is SGHAT and CDR2 is FQNNGV. As DNA, the CDR3 is TGTGCCAGCAGCCGACGTCAGGATACCATCTCCTACGAGCAGTACTTC. The encoded protein is CASSRRQDTISYEQYF. The entire variable domain, with the rest obtained from reference TRBV11-2 and TRBJ2-7, is as follows: EAGVAQSPRYKIIEKRQSVAFWCNPISGHATLYWYQQILGQGPKLLIQFQNNGVVDDSQLPKDRFSAERLKGVDSTLKIQPAKLEDSAVYLCASSRRQDTISYEQYFGPGTRLTVT.

The chain combines TRBV30 with TRBJ1-4; possible D gene TRBD1, 5 bases. V shed 7 bases and J shed 10 bases, with 19 bases lying between them. Germline V CDR1 and CDR2: GTSNPN, SVGIG (reference sequence). CDR3 length equals 13 residues. The CDR3 loop is CAFSGGERLKLFF. CDR3 sequence (DNA): TGTGCCTTTAGTGGGGGGGAACGCTTAAAACTGTTTTTT. Combining the CDR3 with reference TRBV30 and TRBJ1-4 gives the whole variable domain SQTIHQWPATLVQPVGSPLSLECTVEGTSNPNLYWYRQAAGRGLQLLFYSVGIGQISSEVPQNLSASRPQDRQFILSSKKLLLSDSGFYLCAFSGGERLKLFFGSGTQLSVL.

The CDR3 protein is CASSLHIYNEQFF. In nucleotides, the CDR3 is TGTGCCAGCAGCTTACACATCTACAATGAGCAGTTCTTC. This sequence joins TRBV7-8 and TRBJ2-1; D remains unclear. Germline-derived CDR1 and CDR2 are SGHVS and FQNEAQ. V was cut by 2 bases and J by 3 bases, with 5 bases left in between. The CDR3 covers 13 residues.

This sequence joins TRBV27 and TRBJ1-1; 8 nucleotides align to TRBD1. The germline V gene has CDR1 MNHEY and CDR2 SMNVEV (reference sequence). The CDR3 runs 13 residues. V shed 5 bases, J shed 7 bases, and the junction held 6 bases outside the gene matches. The CDR3 DNA reads TGTGCCAGCAGTATCGGACAGGGCGTTGAAGCTTTCTTT. This gives the protein CASSIGQGVEAFF.

This chain uses TRBV19 with TRBJ1-6; TRBD1 aligns across 11 bases. Trimming at V came to 10 bases and at J to 10 bases, leaving 12 bases not matched to a gene. The CDR3 has 15 amino acids. Germline-derived CDR1 and CDR2 are LNHDA and SQIVND (reference sequence). Here the CDR3 DNA reads TGTGCCACTAAGGGACAGGGGGACGTTGGATCACCCCTCCACTTT. This codes for CATKGQGDVGSPLHF.

J is TRBJ2-3 and V is TRBV11-2; D possibly corresponds to TRBD1 (5 bases). The germline V gene encodes CDR1 SGHAT and CDR2 FQNNGV. V was trimmed by 4 bases and J by 14 bases, leaving 16 bases between them. The CDR3 sequence is 12 residues long. The CDR3 sequence is CASSSDTPNLYF. In DNA form, the CDR3 reads TGTGCCAGCAGCTCGGACACTCCCAACCTGTATTTT. Using reference TRBV11-2 and TRBJ2-3 for the parts outside the CDR3, the full variable domain is EAGVAQSPRYKIIEKRQSVAFWCNPISGHATLYWYQQILGQGPKLLIQFQNNGVVDDSQLPKDRFSAERLKGVDSTLKIQPAKLEDSAVYLCASSSDTPNLYFGPGTRLTVL.

As DNA, the CDR3 is TGTGCCAGCAGCCCGGGGACAGCGTACAATGAGCAGTTCTTC. This codes for CASSPGTAYNEQFF. The gene calls are TRBV7-2 and TRBJ2-7; 7 bases are shared with TRBD1. The end of the DNA is better explained by TRBJ2-1, so the J call may be wrong. Germline loops: CDR1 SGHTA, CDR2 FQGNSA. CDR3 length: 14 amino acids.

This chain joins TRBV9 and TRBJ2-7; TRBD1 is a possible D gene (5 bases). CDR1 and CDR2 (germline): SGDLS, YYNGEE. The V and J ends lost 0 bases and 4 bases respectively, with 11 bases between them. This CDR3 is built from 14 residues. The CDR3 protein is CASSVVGDGYEQYF. Written as DNA, the CDR3 is TGTGCCAGCAGCGTAGTAGGGGATGGGTACGAGCAGTACTTC.

The rearrangement joins TRBV6-5 to TRBJ1-1; possibly TRBD1 for D (5 bases). The germline gives CDR1 MNHEY, CDR2 SVGAGI. The CDR3 spans 15 residues. V was clipped by 2 bases and J by 0 bases, with 10 bases between them. The CDR3 loop reads CASSYGEDMNTEAFF. DNA for the CDR3: TGTGCCAGCAGTTACGGAGAGGACATGAACACTGAAGCTTTCTTT.

V and J are TRBV4-3 and TRBJ2-6; D is undetermined. This CDR3 spans 14 amino acids. CDR1 and CDR2 from the germline V gene are LGHNA and YSLEER. V was clipped by 3 bases and J by 0 bases, with 3 bases between them. In DNA form, the CDR3 reads TGCGCCAGCAGCCAGTACTCTGGGGCCAACGTCCTGACTTTC. This gives the protein CASSQYSGANVLTF.

J is TRBJ1-2 and V is TRBV4-3; tentatively, D is TRBD1 (5 bases). The V gene's germline CDR1 is LGHNA and CDR2 YSLEER. This CDR3 comprises 13 residues. V was shortened by 0 bases and J by 4 bases, with 6 bases between the two germline ends. The CDR3 DNA is TGCGCCAGCAGCCAAGAACAGGCCTATGGCTACACCTTC. This encodes CASSQEQAYGYTF.

The genes are TRBV27 and TRBJ1-6, with unresolved D. CDR3 length: 13 residues. CDR1 MNHEY and CDR2 SMNVEV come from the germline V gene (reference sequence). Trimming stripped 8 bases from V and 11 bases from J, with 16 bases between. The DNA for the CDR3 is TGTGCCAGCTGCCTACGGGGTTGGCCACCCCTCCACTTT. This encodes CASCLRGWPPLHF.